The present T cell receptor (beta chain) was sequenced within a study of T cell responses to AZD1222 COVID-19 vaccine. Assay used: immunoSEQ multiplex PCR; TCRdb lists only in-frame clones, some missing. This sample has 150,000 to 200,000 clones, with just over 85% found just once. Trimming removed 5 bases at V and 0 bases at J, with 11 bases between. The CDR3 runs to 15 residues. Germline CDR1 reads MNHEY; CDR2 reads SMNVEV (reference sequence). The specimen comprised peripheral blood, sampled on day 0 of AZD1222 vaccination. The chain uses TRBV27 and TRBJ2-4; D might be TRBD2 (6 bases). This sequence originates from an adult in good health. The CDR3 region is CASSPPGVAKNIQYF. CDR3 nucleotides: TGTGCCAGCAGTCCCCCGGGAGTAGCCAAAAACATTCAGTACTTC.